This TCR beta chain derives from a study of pediatric ulcerative colitis. Profiling relied on immunoSEQ multiplex PCR, and the TCRdb table lists in-frame clones only, not all of them. The sample consists of 35,000 or so clones, 73% of them appearing once. One to two pinch biopsies were taken from the rectum during colonoscopy. Findings and limits, study-wide: Blood samples from a couple of patients yielded substantially fewer templates and were excluded from blood-rectal overlap analysis.

CDR3 length: 16 amino acids. V was cut by 3 bases and J by 1 base, with 10 bases left in between. Per germline, CDR1 SGHAT and CDR2 FQNNGV. With regard to this clone: Antigen unknown.

The receptor was derived from a boy aged 10-17 years with moderate ulcerative colitis. The sequencing sample was made of gut tissue. The gene calls are TRBV11-2 and TRBJ1-6; D unclear. The CDR3 nucleotides are TGTGCCAGCAGCTTGACGGACGGGTCCTATAATTCACCCCTCCACTTT. Its protein product is CASSLTDGSYNSPLHF.